The next 21 T cell receptor beta chains were all read from a single sample in a study of blood T cell repertoires in COVID-19. Data came from immunoSEQ multiplex PCR; TCRdb stores just in-frame clones and leaves some out. The data hold 150,000 to 160,000 clones, with less than 90% observed a single time. Source material: peripheral blood. The receptor set was obtained from a woman in her seventies with acute or convalescent COVID-19.

The V gene is TRBV25-1, the J gene TRBJ2-1; weak D call: TRBD2 (6 bases). The CDR3 sequence is 11 residues long. CDR1 and CDR2 (germline): MGHDK, SYGVNS. Deletions cut 8 bases from V and 11 bases from J, with 13 bases between. CDR3: CASAVEGKQFF. The CDR3 region has the DNA TGTGCCAGCGCCGTGGAGGGGAAGCAGTTCTTC. The full variable domain, with the rest looked up from reference TRBV25-1 and TRBJ2-1, is EADIYQTPRYLVIGTGKKITLECSQTMGHDKMYWYQQDPGMELHLIHYSYGVNSTEKGDLSSESTVSRIRTEHFPLTLESARPSHTSQYLCASAVEGKQFFGPGTRLTVL.

The chain joins TRBV7-2 to TRBJ1-1; possible D gene TRBD1, 5 bases. Looked up from germline, CDR1 is SGHTA and CDR2 is FQGNSA. CDR3 length: 15 amino acids. V gave up 2 bases and J gave up 4 bases, with 14 bases separating them. CDR3 in DNA: TGTGCCAGCAGCTTACTTAGGGGAGGTCGCACTGAAGCTTTCTTT. Its translation: CASSLLRGGRTEAFF.

The chain employs TRBV7-8 and TRBJ1-6; tentative D call: TRBD1 (6 bases). The CDR3 has 15 residues. V lost 1 base, J lost 5 bases, and 9 bases lay in between. Germline CDR1 reads SGHVS; CDR2 reads FQNEAQ. CDR3 loop: CASSLVPGDNSPLHF. CDR3 sequence (DNA): TGTGCCAGCAGCTTAGTCCCAGGGGATAATTCACCCCTCCACTTT.

This chain joins TRBV7-9 and TRBJ1-1; no clear D gene. The CDR3 covers 15 residues. Germline CDR1 is SEHNR and CDR2 is FQNEAQ (reference sequence). The germline V and J ends were trimmed by 5 bases and 0 bases, with 13 bases remaining between them. This CDR3 reads CASSPSTLMNTEAFF. The DNA of the CDR3 is TGTGCCAGCAGCCCCTCGACTTTAATGAACACTGAAGCTTTCTTT. The variable domain in full, with the rest retrieved from reference TRBV7-9 and TRBJ1-1, is DTGVSQNPRHKITKRGQNVTFRCDPISEHNRLYWYRQTLGQGPEFLTYFQNEAQLEKSRLLSDRFSAERPKGSFSTLEIQRTEQGDSAMYLCASSPSTLMNTEAFFGQGTRLTVV.

Only one count was recorded for this clone. V is TRBV12-3 or TRBV12-4 and J is TRBJ1-5; no definite D call. The CDR3 length is 12 residues. V was trimmed by 4 bases and J by 9 bases, leaving 10 bases between them. The CDR3 DNA is TGTGCCAGCAGTTCGGGGTTTGGGCCCCAGCATTTT. It codes for CASSSGFGPQHF.

V gene TRBV27 combines with J gene TRBJ2-1; TRBD2 agrees at 15 bases. V dropped 4 bases and J dropped 6; count of bases not matched to a gene: 1. The CDR3 consists of 15 residues. Germline assignment: CDR1 MNHEY and CDR2 SMNVEV (reference sequence). In DNA, the CDR3 is TGTGCCAGCAGTTCGGGACTAGCGGGGGGCAATGAGCAGTTCTTC. This gives the protein CASSSGLAGGNEQFF.

V and J are TRBV3-1 (or the pseudogene TRBV3-2) and TRBJ2-4, with 9 positions matching TRBD2. Germline CDR1 is LGHDT and CDR2 is YNNKEL (reference sequence). J was trimmed by 3 bases and V by 2 bases; bases with no gene match: 5. The CDR3 extends over 16 amino acids. The CDR3: CASSQPSGAYKNIQYF. CDR3 DNA: TGTGCCAGCAGCCAACCTAGCGGGGCTTACAAAAACATTCAGTACTTC.

This clone appeared a single time. The chain has TRBV3-1 (or the pseudogene TRBV3-2) and TRBJ1-5, with D uncertain. Looked up from germline, CDR1 is LGHDT and CDR2 is YNNKEL (reference sequence). Trimming took off 4 bases at V and 0 bases at J, with 7 bases between the two ends. The CDR3 consists of 14 residues. CDR3: CASSRLHSNQPQHF. For the CDR3, the DNA is TGTGCCAGCAGCCGACTGCATAGCAATCAGCCCCAGCATTTT.

The chain links TRBV14 to TRBJ1-6; D is ambiguous. This CDR3 is built from 13 residues. CDR1 and CDR2 (germline): SGHDN, FVKESK. V was trimmed by 1 base and J by 7 bases, leaving 5 bases between them. CDR3 nucleotide sequence: TGTGCCAGCAGCCAAGGTTCAAATTCACCCCTCCACTTT. It is translated as CASSQGSNSPLHF. The full variable domain, in which reference TRBV14 and TRBJ1-6 provide the parts outside the CDR3, is EAGVTQFPSHSVIEKGQTVTLRCDPISGHDNLYWYRRVMGKEIKFLLHFVKESKQDESGMPNNRFLAERTGGTYSTLKVQPAELEDSGVYFCASSQGSNSPLHFGNGTRLTVT.

The gene calls are TRBV5-1 and TRBJ2-1, with a possible D match to TRBD2 (6 bases). Germline assignment: CDR1 SGHRS and CDR2 YFSETQ. The CDR3 runs 17 residues. V lost 1 base and J lost 7, with 21 bases in between. For the CDR3, the DNA is TGCGCCAGCAGCTTGCTGGGAGTGGGGGGTGGAAAAAATGAGCAGTTCTTC. It encodes CASSLLGVGGGKNEQFF.

The table lists this clone with a count of one. V gene TRBV30 combines with J gene TRBJ1-4, with D unresolved. Germline CDR1 is GTSNPN and CDR2 is SVGIG (reference sequence). The CDR3 extends over 15 amino acids. Trimming left V 1 base short and J 5 bases short, with 14 bases between. CDR3 residues: CAWSGLGSANEKLFF. The CDR3 coding sequence is TGTGCCTGGAGTGGACTGGGGAGTGCGAATGAAAAACTGTTTTTT.

J is TRBJ1-2 and V is TRBV19, with a possible D match to TRBD1 (6 bases). CDR3 length equals 13 residues. The V end was cut by 5 bases, the J end by 2 bases, with 9 bases between. Germline lookup yields CDR1 LNHDA and CDR2 SQIVND (reference sequence). DNA for the CDR3: TGTGCCAGTAGTGCAGGGGTAAACTATGGCTACACCTTC. Protein: CASSAGVNYGYTF. Looking up the rest from reference TRBV19 and TRBJ1-2 gives the full variable domain: DGGITQSPKYLFRKEGQNVTLSCEQNLNHDAMYWYRQDPGQGLRLIYYSQIVNDFQKGDIAEGYSVSREKKESFPLTVTSAQKNPTAFYLCASSAGVNYGYTFGSGTRLTVV.

The V and J genes are TRBV6-5 and TRBJ2-3, with 10 bases matching TRBD1. Trimming cost V 5 bases and J 2 bases; bases outside gene matches: 4. CDR1 and CDR2 from the germline V gene are MNHEY and SVGAGI. This CDR3 comprises 15 residues. CDR3 sequence (DNA): TGTGCCAGCAGTAACCGACAGGGGGCCACAGATACGCAGTATTTT. Encoded protein: CASSNRQGATDTQYF.

The chain has TRBV24-1 and TRBJ1-5, with 9 bases identical to TRBD1. Looked up from germline, CDR1 is KGHDR and CDR2 is SFDVKD. V was pared by 7 bases and J by 2 bases, with 8 bases of the junction left unmatched. The CDR3 totals 16 residues. This chain's CDR3 is CATSSGQGMRNQPQHF. The CDR3 DNA follows: TGTGCCACCAGCTCGGGACAGGGAATGCGCAATCAGCCCCAGCATTTT.

The gene calls are TRBV20-1 and TRBJ2-3; TRBD2 aligns across 7 bases. V dropped 5 bases and J dropped 8; count of bases not matched to a gene: 1. CDR3 length: 10 residues. The germline V gene has CDR1 DFQATT and CDR2 SNEGSKA (reference sequence). DNA of the CDR3: TGCAGTGCTGGGGGGGGTACGCAGTATTTT. Translation gives CSAGGGTQYF.

The chain is built from TRBV28 and TRBJ2-5; 9 nucleotides match TRBD2. The V and J ends lost 1 base and 3 bases, in that order; junction bases with no gene match: 18. The CDR3 length is 20 residues. Per the germline V gene, CDR1 is MDHEN and CDR2 is SYDVKM. CDR3 sequence (DNA): TGTGCCAGCAGTTTATCAGCGTGGCCGGACTTTAGCGGGGGTGAAGAGACCCAGTACTTC. Encoded protein: CASSLSAWPDFSGGEETQYF.

The V and J genes are TRBV5-1 and TRBJ2-3; maybe TRBD1 (6 bases). Germline lookup yields CDR1 SGHRS and CDR2 YFSETQ. Trimming took 4 bases from V and 2 from J, leaving 17 bases between them. This CDR3 has 16 amino acids. CDR3 residues: CASSAQTDRPTDTQYF. Written as DNA, the CDR3 is TGCGCCAGCAGCGCGCAGACCGACAGGCCCACAGATACGCAGTATTTT.

V and J are TRBV4-3 and TRBJ1-2; 9 bases map to TRBD1. This CDR3 spans 14 amino acids. The germline V gene has CDR1 LGHNA and CDR2 YSLEER. The V gene end was trimmed by 1 base and the J gene end by 8 bases; junction bases not matched to a gene: 5. The CDR3 here is CASSQVGTGRGYTF. Here the CDR3 DNA reads TGCGCCAGCAGCCAAGTCGGGACAGGGCGCGGCTACACCTTC.

The V and J genes are TRBV18 and TRBJ1-2; no reliable D call. Germline assignment: CDR1 KGHSH and CDR2 LQKENI. V was trimmed by 2 bases and J by 8 bases, leaving 12 bases between them. The length of the CDR3 is 13 residues. CDR3 region: CASSPTGQEGYTF. For the CDR3, the DNA is TGTGCCAGCTCACCAACCGGTCAGGAAGGCTACACCTTC. Combining the CDR3 with reference TRBV18 and TRBJ1-2 gives the whole variable domain NAGVMQNPRHLVRRRGQEARLRCSPMKGHSHVYWYRQLPEEGLKFMVYLQKENIIDESGMPKERFSAEFPKEGPSILRIQQVVRGDSAAYFCASSPTGQEGYTFGSGTRLTVV.

This clone is a singleton in its sample. This sequence joins TRBV14 and TRBJ2-5; a possible D gene is TRBD2 (5 bases). Trimming left V 4 bases short and J 1 base short, with 16 bases between. CDR1 SGHDN and CDR2 FVKESK come from the germline V gene. The CDR3 has 16 residues. The CDR3 sequence is CASSPRSERSQETQYF. CDR3 sequence (DNA): TGTGCCAGCAGCCCTCGTTCGGAGCGGTCCCAAGAGACCCAGTACTTC.

This clone occurred a few times. V and J are TRBV6-6 and TRBJ2-3; 9 bases line up with TRBD2. J gave up 4 bases and V 2 bases, and 4 bases lay outside the gene matches. From germline, CDR1 is MNHNY and CDR2 SVGAGI (reference sequence). The CDR3 loop spans 15 amino acids. The CDR3 DNA reads as TGTGCCAGCAGTTACACTAGCGGGCCCCCAGATACGCAGTATTTT. Residues: CASSYTSGPPDTQYF.